Sequencing of this T cell receptor (beta chain) was carried out in a study of blood T cell repertoires in COVID-19. Clones were read by immunoSEQ multiplex PCR, and TCRdb kept only the in-frame ones, dropping some. The profile shows 40,000 to 50,000 clones, about 86% of them singletons. The CDR3 length is 13 residues. J lost 13 bases, V lost 2 bases, and 6 bases had no gene match. The sample comprised peripheral blood. The chain employs TRBV12-3 or TRBV12-4 and TRBJ2-2; TRBD1 matches at 8 bases. This clonotype was sampled from a woman aged 80 or over with acute or convalescent COVID-19. The DNA for the CDR3 is TGTGCCAGCAGTTTAAGAGGGACAGGTTCGCTGTTTTTT. Amino acids: CASSLRGTGSLFF.